This T cell receptor beta chain was recorded in a study of STAT5B mutations in CD4+ large granular lymphocyte leukemia. At the level of the study: Healthy donors showed HLA-associated enrichment of the CDR3 'QG' motif. Broader study findings: Without HLA matching, higher CD4+ than CD8+ T-LGLL clonality could reflect small sample size. Patient CD4-sorted repertoires looked more clonal than healthy CD4+ repertoires, even without putative leukemic clones. 8/27 top patient clones versus 2/35 control clones were TRBV06-family.

The germline V gene encodes CDR1 GTSNPN and CDR2 SVGIG (reference sequence). Between the trimmed V and J ends, which lost 4 bases and 0 bases, there was a span of 15 bases. The CDR3 totals 16 residues. Assay used: immunoSEQ multiplex PCR; TCRdb lists only in-frame clones, some missing. This table has 20,000 to 25,000 clones, roughly 80% appearing once. This clone has a single count. No antigen is known for it. The material sequenced was CD4+ T cells from blood buffy coats. This TCR came from a human donor in good health. The chain links TRBV30 to TRBJ1-4; TRBD1 is a possible D gene (5 bases). CDR3 amino acids: CAWTAPGTATNEKLFF. DNA for the CDR3: TGTGCCTGGACCGCGCCAGGGACTGCAACTAATGAAAAACTGTTTTTT. The full variable domain, in which reference TRBV30 and TRBJ1-4 provide the parts outside the CDR3, is SQTIHQWPATLVQPVGSPLSLECTVEGTSNPNLYWYRQAAGRGLQLLFYSVGIGQISSEVPQNLSASRPQDRQFILSSKKLLLSDSGFYLCAWTAPGTATNEKLFFGSGTQLSVL.